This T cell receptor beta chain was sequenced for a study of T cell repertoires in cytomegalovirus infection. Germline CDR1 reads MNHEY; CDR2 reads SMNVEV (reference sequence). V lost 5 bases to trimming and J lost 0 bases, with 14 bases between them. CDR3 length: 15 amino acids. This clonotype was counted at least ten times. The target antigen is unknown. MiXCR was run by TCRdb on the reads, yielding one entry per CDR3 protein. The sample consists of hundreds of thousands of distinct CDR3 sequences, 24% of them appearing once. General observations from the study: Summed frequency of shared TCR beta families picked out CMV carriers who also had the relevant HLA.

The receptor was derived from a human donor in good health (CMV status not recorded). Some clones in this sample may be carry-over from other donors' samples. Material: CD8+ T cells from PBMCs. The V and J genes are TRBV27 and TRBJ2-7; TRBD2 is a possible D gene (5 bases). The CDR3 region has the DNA TGTGCCAGCAGTCCCGGAGGTGCTAGCTCCTACGAGCAGTACGTC. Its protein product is CASSPGGASSYEQYV.